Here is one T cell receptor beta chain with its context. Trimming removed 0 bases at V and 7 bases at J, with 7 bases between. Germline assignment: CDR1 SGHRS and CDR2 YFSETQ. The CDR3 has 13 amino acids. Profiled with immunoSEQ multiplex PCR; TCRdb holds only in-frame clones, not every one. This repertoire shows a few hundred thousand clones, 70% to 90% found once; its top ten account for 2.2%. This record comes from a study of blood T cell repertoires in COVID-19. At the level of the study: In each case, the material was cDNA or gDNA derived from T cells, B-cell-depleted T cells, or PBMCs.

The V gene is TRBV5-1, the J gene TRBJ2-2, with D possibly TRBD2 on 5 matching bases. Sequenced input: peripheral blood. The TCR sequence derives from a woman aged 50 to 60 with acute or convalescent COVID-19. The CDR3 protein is CASSLGGDGELFF. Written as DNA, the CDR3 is TGCGCCAGCAGCTTGGGGGGAGACGGGGAGCTGTTTTTT.